The rows below give T cell receptor beta chains drawn from one sample of a study of T cell repertoires in cytomegalovirus infection. TCRdb recomputed calls from the reads with MiXCR, one row per CDR3 protein. The sample consists of around 130,000 distinct CDR3 sequences, around 25% of them appearing once. Their antigens are not known. Sequenced sample: PBMCs, sequenced either directly or after in vitro stimulation (not recorded which). These receptors originate from a human donor in good health (CMV status not recorded). Some clones in this sample may be carry-over from other donors' samples. Both conserved end residues are part of each CDR3. The D gene is left open where the match is weak. Some rows have no size entry. The others give once, few or many, or a class for an expanded clone.

clone_size | d_call | v_call | cdr3_aa
NA | TRBD1 | TRBV7-2 | CASSYRQGAGELFF
NA | NA | TRBV19 | CASTPGNSNTGELFF
NA | TRBD1 | TRBV28 | CASSSAGTGSYEQYF
many | TRBD1 | TRBV7-8 | CASSPNRRDRELNGNTIYF
NA | TRBD1 | TRBV29-1 | CSVQTGVDEQYF
NA | TRBD1 | TRBV7-8 | CASSVGQGTGDTQYF
few | NA | TRBV19 | CASREGGGETQYF
few | NA | TRBV28 | CASTVSHRAYEQYF
few | TRBD1 | TRBV24-1 | CATSDRTGARFF
many | TRBD1 | TRBV7-2 | CASSSRTGETDTQYF
few | TRBD2 | TRBV20-1 | CSARSLAGGGTDTQYF
few | NA | TRBV12-3/TRBV12-4 | CASNRGSGNTIYF
NA | TRBD2 | TRBV7-6 | CASSPLAGGRENEQFF
many | TRBD2 | TRBV7-2 | CASSLTGTSGRAPPRYEQYF
NA | TRBD2 | TRBV7-2 | CASSLGRLAGGFPEQYF
few | NA | TRBV27 | CASSFLGGGNQPQHF
NA | TRBD2 | TRBV29-1 | CSVEVWGGEQFF
NA | TRBD1 | TRBV19 | CASSISTGTVRFRNEQFF
few | NA | TRBV6-2/TRBV6-3 | CASTDTLNTEAFF
few | NA | TRBV24-1 | CATSDPTGTSVVGQYF
once | TRBD2 | TRBV7-9 | CASSLAGLAGRWEQYF
many | NA | TRBV7-2 | CASSLIGSSNQPQHF
NA | NA | TRBV12-3/TRBV12-4 | CASIISGANVLTF
NA | TRBD2 | TRBV7-2 | CASSLRERGETQYF
NA | NA | TRBV28 | CASSLAGDGGTGELFF
NA | NA | TRBV25-1 | CASSEDSAYNYGYTF
few | NA | TRBV12-3/TRBV12-4 | CASIPPGHTEAFF
few | NA | TRBV2 | CASRDTNNQPQHF
NA | TRBD2 | TRBV7-9 | CASIPRGKRSYEQYF
NA | TRBD2 | TRBV27 | CASSSLAGVPAYNEQFF
NA | TRBD2 | TRBV10-3 | CAISEGLAGGSTYNEQFF
few | TRBD1 | TRBV6-6 | CASSYFPTGVGSYEQYF
NA | NA | TRBV4-3 | CASSQGSFRVREQFF
NA | NA | TRBV29-1 | CSVRKRFYNEQFF
NA | NA | TRBV6-9 | CASSLGGPPDSPLHF
NA | NA | TRBV19 | CASRLHQDSNQPQHF